The entry that follows covers one T cell receptor (beta chain) sequence. What it binds is unknown. The sample is drawn from a study of cytotoxic CD8 clonotypes in ibrutinib-treated CLL. Overall study results and limits: Clonotypes that were public were uncommon, and they contracted or stayed stable on treatment. In comparison with age-matched healthy donors, baseline clonality was higher and tracked circulating CD8+ T-cell counts.

CDR1 is SGHRS, CDR2 YFSETQ, per germline. J gave up 12 bases and V 4 bases, and 12 bases lay outside the gene matches. This CDR3 has 15 residues. TCRdb's table, derived via immunoSEQ multiplex PCR, lists solely in-frame clones and lacks some. Of hundreds of thousands of clones in the sample, 80% are singletons; the top ten hold more than 6%. As input for TCR beta libraries, approximately 2 micrograms of genomic DNA came from cryopreserved PBMCs. This TCR came from a human donor with chronic lymphocytic leukemia. The V gene is TRBV5-1, the J gene TRBJ2-1; 11 bases map to TRBD2. The sequencing used PBMCs, collected before ibrutinib treatment. The CDR3 DNA reads TGCGCCAGCAGCCAACCGGGACTAGCGGTTTCCGGGCAGTTCTTC. Its protein product is CASSQPGLAVSGQFF.